The sequence of this T cell receptor (beta chain) was determined in a study of blood T cell repertoires in COVID-19. The assay was immunoSEQ multiplex PCR, and TCRdb's table has in-frame clones only and misses some. The top ten clones hold approximately 40% of a sample with approximately 25,000 clones, over 60% of them seen once. The receptor was isolated from a woman older than 75 with acute or convalescent COVID-19. Sequencing used peripheral blood.

The CDR3 protein is CASSRQVPSPNSPLHF. The CDR3 DNA follows: TGCGCCAGCAGCCGACAGGTGCCTTCACCTAATTCACCCCTCCACTTT. The chain links TRBV4-1 to TRBJ1-6; a possible D gene is TRBD1 (6 bases). Germline lookup yields CDR1 MGHRA and CDR2 YSYEKL. The CDR3 runs to 16 residues. V dropped 4 bases and J dropped 6 bases, with 16 bases sitting between them.